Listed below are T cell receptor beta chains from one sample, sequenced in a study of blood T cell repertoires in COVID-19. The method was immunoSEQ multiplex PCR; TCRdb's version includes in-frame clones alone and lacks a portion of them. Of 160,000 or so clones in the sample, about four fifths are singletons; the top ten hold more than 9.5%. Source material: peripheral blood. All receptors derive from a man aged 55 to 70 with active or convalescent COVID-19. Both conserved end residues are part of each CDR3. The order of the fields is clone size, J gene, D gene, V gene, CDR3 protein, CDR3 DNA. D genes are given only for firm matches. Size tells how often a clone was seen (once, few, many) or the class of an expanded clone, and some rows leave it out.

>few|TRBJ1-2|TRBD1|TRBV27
CASSFLTGGAYGYTF
TGTGCCAGCAGTTTCCTGACAGGGGGCGCATACGGCTACACCTTC
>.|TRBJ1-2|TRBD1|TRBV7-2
CASSLQGEGYGYTF
TGTGCCAGCAGCTTGCAGGGGGAAGGATATGGCTACACCTTC
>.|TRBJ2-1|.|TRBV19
CASTTAAARSNNEQFF
TGTGCCAGTACCACAGCGGCCGCCCGAAGCAACAATGAGCAGTTCTTC
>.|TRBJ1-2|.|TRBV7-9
CASSQDTAGYGYTF
TGTGCCAGCAGCCAGGACACGGCCGGCTATGGCTACACCTTC
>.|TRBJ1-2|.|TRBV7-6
CASSPGGRSHGYTF
TGTGCCAGCAGCCCCGGGGGGAGGTCGCATGGCTACACCTTC
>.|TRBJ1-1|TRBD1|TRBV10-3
CAIRGQVQDTEAFF
TGTGCCATCAGGGGACAGGTTCAGGACACTGAAGCTTTCTTT
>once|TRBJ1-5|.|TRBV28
CASSLTQGNQPQHF
TGTGCCAGCAGTTTAACACAGGGCAATCAGCCCCAGCATTTT
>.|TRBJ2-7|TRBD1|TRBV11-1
CASSLSGTGDVYEQYF
TGTGCCAGCAGCTTATCTGGGACAGGGGATGTCTACGAGCAGTACTTC
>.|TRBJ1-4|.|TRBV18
CASSPPHRVSPF
TGTGCCAGCTCACCACCGCACAGGGTCAGCCCTTTT
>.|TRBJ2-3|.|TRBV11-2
CASSPTNRDTQYF
TGTGCCAGCAGCCCTACCAACAGGGATACGCAGTATTTT
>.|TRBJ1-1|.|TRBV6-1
CASSEARAPTEAFF
TGTGCCAGCAGTGAAGCCAGGGCTCCGACTGAAGCTTTCTTT
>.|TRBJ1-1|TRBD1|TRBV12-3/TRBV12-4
CASIDRGQTEAFF
TGTGCCAGCATCGACAGGGGGCAAACTGAAGCTTTCTTT
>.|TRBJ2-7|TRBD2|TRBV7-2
CASSLLGEGTYEQYF
TGTGCCAGCAGCTTACTCGGGGAGGGAACCTACGAGCAGTACTTC
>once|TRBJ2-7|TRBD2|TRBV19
CASSQRGASYEQYF
TGTGCCAGTAGCCAGCGGGGGGCCTCCTACGAGCAGTACTTC
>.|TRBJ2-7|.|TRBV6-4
CASSANEAGRYEQYF
TGTGCCAGCAGTGCCAATGAAGCGGGCCGCTACGAGCAGTACTTC
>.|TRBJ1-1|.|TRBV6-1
CASSEWGVNTEAFF
TGTGCCAGCAGTGAATGGGGCGTGAACACTGAAGCTTTCTTT
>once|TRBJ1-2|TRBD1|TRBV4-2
CASSQDLTGIYGYTF
TGTGCCAGCAGCCAAGATCTGACAGGGATCTATGGCTACACCTTC
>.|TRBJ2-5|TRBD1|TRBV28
CASSLWGDRGQTQYF
TGTGCCAGCAGTTTATGGGGGGACAGGGGGCAGACCCAGTACTTC
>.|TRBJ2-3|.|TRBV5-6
CASSFAGRADTQYF
TGTGCCAGCAGCTTTGCTGGGCGGGCAGATACGCAGTATTTT
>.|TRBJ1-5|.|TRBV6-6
CASSYPDRPNQPQHF
TGTGCCAGCAGTTACCCCGACAGGCCCAATCAGCCCCAGCATTTT
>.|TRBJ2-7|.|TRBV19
CASSMLDSTYEQYF
TGTGCCAGTAGTATGCTTGACAGTACCTACGAGCAGTACTTC
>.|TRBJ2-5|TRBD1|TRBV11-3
CASSLGDREAETQYF
TGTGCCAGCAGCTTAGGAGACAGGGAAGCAGAGACCCAGTACTTC
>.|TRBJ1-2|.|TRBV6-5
CASTNGGYGYTF
TGTGCCAGCACTAACGGCGGCTATGGCTACACCTTC
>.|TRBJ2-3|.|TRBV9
CASSVVSGMADTQYF
TGTGCCAGCAGCGTAGTCTCAGGAATGGCAGATACGCAGTATTTT